This note documents a single T cell receptor beta chain sequence. This clone has only a few counts. Its cognate antigen has yet to be identified. No much larger clonotype is one base removed from it; base qualities were not supplied. This sample stems from a study of CD8+ T cells in alopecia areata (dated by TCRdb to 2016 to 2018). At the level of the whole study: The treated patients took part in an open-label pilot trial in which moderate-to-severe alopecia areata was treated with oral tofacitinib at 5 to 10 mg twice daily. Patients stayed on tofacitinib for 6 to 18 months and then had 6 months of follow-up off drug so that delayed response and recurrence could be assessed. In both human patients and the C3H/HeJ mouse model, the study applied high-throughput TCRbeta sequencing to look at T cell clonal expansion in alopecia areata. In humans, TCRbeta sequencing was performed on scalp tissue and on sorted CD4+ and CD8+ peripheral blood T cells from healthy controls and from patients with patchy or totalis/universalis alopecia areata. Patients on tofacitinib were biopsied at baseline and after 4 and 24 weeks of treatment, and several of the patients also had a later scalp biopsy. Clonality in the scalp was compared among normal scalp (n=4), patchy alopecia areata scalp (n=8), and alopecia totalis/universalis scalp (n=8). RNA came from the PAXgene miRNA kit for fixed scalp, the miRNeasy kit for PBMCs, and the RNeasy kit for mouse skin. immunoSEQ multiplex PCR using 35 Vbeta forward primers and 13 Jbeta reverse primers was used to amplify TCRbeta CDR3 regions.

V is pruned by 1 base and J by 4 bases, leaving 8 bases of the junction without a gene match. The CDR3 runs 17 amino acids, cysteine and phenylalanine included. The sequence is cut down to CDR3 DNA, 51 bases in frame from base 1. Based on the germline V gene, the CDR1 and CDR2 sequences are SGHDN and FVKESK. The library was generated by the immunoSEQ multiplex PCR assay. For TCR sequencing, RNA was extracted from every sample and reverse transcribed into cDNA to serve as template. First-strand cDNA was synthesized with SuperScript III using a 2:1 mix of oligo-dT and random hexamers. Amplification bias was assessed with a synthetic immune receptor repertoire, and residual bias was removed computationally. As for the authors' bioinformatics: After raw reads were preprocessed to remove errors, the CDR3 was defined following IMGT conventions as running from the conserved cysteine to phenylalanine. Clonality was computed by normalizing Shannon entropy by log2 of the number of productive unique TCRs and subtracting the result from 1. Scalp TCRbeta sequences were cross-referenced with sorted blood CD4 and CD8 repertoires so that the CD4 or CD8 identity of scalp clones could be inferred. TCRdb retrieved this table from immuneACCESS and kept in-frame rearrangements only. Not all clones are present; in checked studies, unresolved V genes account for under half, and no reason is known for the remainder. V, J and clone size were drawn from that table, and D and trimming were deduced from the DNA. The sample profile shows about 130,000 clones; 49% of them were found once. The ten most abundant clones make up around 20% of the sample.

The time point label, read with the paper, signifies: baseline before oral tofacitinib. Lesional scalp punch biopsies and peripheral blood were obtained from alopecia areata patients. PBMCs were isolated by density centrifugation and stained for CD3, CD4 and CD8, and CD4+ and CD8+ T cells were sorted on a FACSAria. Overall study results and their limits: Scalp TCR repertoire analysis is complicated because resident alphabeta T cells in normal human skin are also sequenced, whereas mouse skin is dominated by gammadelta T cells. Compared with normal scalp, lesional scalp had higher clonality and more expanded CD8+ clones, particularly in alopecia totalis/universalis, a pattern that suggests antigenic drive. Shared TCR sequences between patients were less evident than in mice, which may be partly attributable to HLA diversity in the patient population.

The sequence joins TRBV14 to TRBJ2-2; TRBD1 agrees with 8 junctional bases. The TCR originated in a human donor with alopecia areata. The specimen was CD8+ T cells sorted from blood, collected at week 0. Here the CDR3 is given as CASSQALGQGFTGELFF. The base sequence is TGTGCCAGCAGCCAAGCCCTCGGACAGGGTTTCACCGGGGAGCTGTTTTTT.